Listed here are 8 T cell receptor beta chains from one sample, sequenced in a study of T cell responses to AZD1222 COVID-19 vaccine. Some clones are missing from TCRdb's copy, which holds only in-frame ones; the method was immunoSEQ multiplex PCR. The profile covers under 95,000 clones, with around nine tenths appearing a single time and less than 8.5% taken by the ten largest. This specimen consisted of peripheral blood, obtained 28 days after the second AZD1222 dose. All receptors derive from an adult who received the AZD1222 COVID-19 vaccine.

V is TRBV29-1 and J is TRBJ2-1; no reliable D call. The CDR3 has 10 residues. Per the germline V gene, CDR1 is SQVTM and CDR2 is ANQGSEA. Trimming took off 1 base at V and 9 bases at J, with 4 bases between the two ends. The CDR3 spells CSVEVGEQFF. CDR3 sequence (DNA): TGCAGCGTTGAAGTAGGTGAGCAGTTCTTC.

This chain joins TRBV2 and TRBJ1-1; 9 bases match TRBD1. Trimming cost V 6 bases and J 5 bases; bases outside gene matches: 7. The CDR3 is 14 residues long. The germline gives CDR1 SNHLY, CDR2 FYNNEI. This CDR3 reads CASRPGQGRTEAFF. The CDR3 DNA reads TGTGCCAGCAGGCCGGGACAGGGAAGAACTGAAGCTTTCTTT.

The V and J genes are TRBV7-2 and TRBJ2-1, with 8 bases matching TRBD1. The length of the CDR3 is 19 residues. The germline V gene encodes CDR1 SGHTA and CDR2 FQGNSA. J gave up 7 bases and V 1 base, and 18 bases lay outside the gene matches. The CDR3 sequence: CASSLDGQGARVGANEQFF. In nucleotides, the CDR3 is TGTGCCAGCAGCTTAGATGGGCAGGGGGCCCGTGTTGGGGCGAATGAGCAGTTCTTC.

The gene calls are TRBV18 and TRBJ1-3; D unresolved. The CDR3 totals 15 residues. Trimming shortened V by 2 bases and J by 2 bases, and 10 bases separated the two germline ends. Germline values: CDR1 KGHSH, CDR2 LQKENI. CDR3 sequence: CASSPIESTGNTIYF. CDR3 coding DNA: TGTGCCAGCTCACCAATCGAGAGTACTGGAAACACCATATATTTT. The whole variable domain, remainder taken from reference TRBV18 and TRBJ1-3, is NAGVMQNPRHLVRRRGQEARLRCSPMKGHSHVYWYRQLPEEGLKFMVYLQKENIIDESGMPKERFSAEFPKEGPSILRIQQVVRGDSAAYFCASSPIESTGNTIYFGEGSWLTVV.

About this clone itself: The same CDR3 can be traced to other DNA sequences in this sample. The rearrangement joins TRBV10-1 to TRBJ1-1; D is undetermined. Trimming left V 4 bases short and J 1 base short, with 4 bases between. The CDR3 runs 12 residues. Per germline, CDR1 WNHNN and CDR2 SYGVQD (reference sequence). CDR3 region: CASSVGNTEAFF. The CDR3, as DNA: TGCGCCAGCAGTGTCGGGAACACTGAAGCTTTCTTT.

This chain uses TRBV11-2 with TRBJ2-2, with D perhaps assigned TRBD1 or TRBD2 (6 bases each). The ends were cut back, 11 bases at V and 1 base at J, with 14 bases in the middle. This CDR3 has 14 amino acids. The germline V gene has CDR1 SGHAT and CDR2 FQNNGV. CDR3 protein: CAGQHSGNTGELFF. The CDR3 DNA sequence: TGTGCCGGACAGCATAGCGGGAACACCGGGGAGCTGTTTTTT.

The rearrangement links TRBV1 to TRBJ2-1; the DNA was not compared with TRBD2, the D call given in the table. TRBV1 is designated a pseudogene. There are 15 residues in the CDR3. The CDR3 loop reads CTSRLLADIANEQFF. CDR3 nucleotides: TGCACCAGCAGACTACTAGCGGATATAGCCAATGAGCAGTTCTTC.

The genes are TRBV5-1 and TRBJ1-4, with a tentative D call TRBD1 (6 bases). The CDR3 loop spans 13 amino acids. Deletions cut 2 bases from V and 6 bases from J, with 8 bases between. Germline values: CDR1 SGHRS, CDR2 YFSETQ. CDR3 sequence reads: CASSFSGDEKLFF. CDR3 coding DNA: TGCGCCAGCAGCTTTTCAGGGGATGAAAAACTGTTTTTT.